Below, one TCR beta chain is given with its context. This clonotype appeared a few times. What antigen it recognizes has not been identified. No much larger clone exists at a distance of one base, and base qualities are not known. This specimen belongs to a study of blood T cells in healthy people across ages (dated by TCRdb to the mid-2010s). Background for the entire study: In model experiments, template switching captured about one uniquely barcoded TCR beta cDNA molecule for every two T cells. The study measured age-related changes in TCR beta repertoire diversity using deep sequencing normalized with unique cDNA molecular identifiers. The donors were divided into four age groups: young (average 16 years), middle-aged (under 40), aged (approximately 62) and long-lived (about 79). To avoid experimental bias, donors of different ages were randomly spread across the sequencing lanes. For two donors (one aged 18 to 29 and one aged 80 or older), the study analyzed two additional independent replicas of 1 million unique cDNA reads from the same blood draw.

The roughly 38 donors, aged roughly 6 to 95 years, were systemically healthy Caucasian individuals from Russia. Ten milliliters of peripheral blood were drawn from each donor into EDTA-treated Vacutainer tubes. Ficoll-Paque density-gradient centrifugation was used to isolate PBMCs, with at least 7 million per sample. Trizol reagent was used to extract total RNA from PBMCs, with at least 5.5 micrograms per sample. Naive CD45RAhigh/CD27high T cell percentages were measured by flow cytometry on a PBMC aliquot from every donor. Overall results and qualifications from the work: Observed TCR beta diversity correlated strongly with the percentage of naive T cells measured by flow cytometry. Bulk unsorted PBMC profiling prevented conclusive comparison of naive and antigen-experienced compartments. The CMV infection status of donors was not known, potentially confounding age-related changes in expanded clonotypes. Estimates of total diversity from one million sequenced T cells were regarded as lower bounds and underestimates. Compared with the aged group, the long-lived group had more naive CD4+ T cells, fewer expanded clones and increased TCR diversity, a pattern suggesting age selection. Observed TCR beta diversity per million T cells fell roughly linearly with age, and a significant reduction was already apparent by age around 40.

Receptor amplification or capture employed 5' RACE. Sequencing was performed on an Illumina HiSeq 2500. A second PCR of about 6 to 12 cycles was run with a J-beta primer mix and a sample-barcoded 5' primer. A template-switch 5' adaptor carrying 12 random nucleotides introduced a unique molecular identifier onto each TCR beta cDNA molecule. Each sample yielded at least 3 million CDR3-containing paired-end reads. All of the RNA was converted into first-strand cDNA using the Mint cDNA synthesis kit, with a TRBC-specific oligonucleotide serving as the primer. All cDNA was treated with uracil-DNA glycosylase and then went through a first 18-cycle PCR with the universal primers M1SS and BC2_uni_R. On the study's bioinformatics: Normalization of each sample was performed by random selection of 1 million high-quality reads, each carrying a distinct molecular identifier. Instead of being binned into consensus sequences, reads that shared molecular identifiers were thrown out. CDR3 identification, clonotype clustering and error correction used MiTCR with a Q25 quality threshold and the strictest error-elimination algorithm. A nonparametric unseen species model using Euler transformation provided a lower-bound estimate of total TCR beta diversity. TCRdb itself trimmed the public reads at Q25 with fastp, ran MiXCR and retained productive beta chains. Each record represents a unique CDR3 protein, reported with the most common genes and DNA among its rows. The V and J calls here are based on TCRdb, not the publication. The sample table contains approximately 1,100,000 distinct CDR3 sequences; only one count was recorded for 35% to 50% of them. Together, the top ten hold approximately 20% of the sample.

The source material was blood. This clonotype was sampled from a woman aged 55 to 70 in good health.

The encoded CDR3 is CASSQLRAGGEQYF. The DNA sequence is as follows: TGTGCCAGCAGCCAGTTGAGAGCAGGGGGGGAGCAGTACTTC. Here the chain combines TRBV6-2 or TRBV6-3 and TRBJ2-7, and perhaps TRBD1 as D gene, on 7 matching bases. From the cysteine up to the phenylalanine, the CDR3 has a length of 14 residues. Just CDR3 DNA is preserved here, 42 bases in frame from base 1. CDR1 MNHEY and CDR2 SVGEGT were looked up in the germline V gene. The junction shows trimming of 6 bases on V and 7 bases on J, plus 19 bases between the germline ends.